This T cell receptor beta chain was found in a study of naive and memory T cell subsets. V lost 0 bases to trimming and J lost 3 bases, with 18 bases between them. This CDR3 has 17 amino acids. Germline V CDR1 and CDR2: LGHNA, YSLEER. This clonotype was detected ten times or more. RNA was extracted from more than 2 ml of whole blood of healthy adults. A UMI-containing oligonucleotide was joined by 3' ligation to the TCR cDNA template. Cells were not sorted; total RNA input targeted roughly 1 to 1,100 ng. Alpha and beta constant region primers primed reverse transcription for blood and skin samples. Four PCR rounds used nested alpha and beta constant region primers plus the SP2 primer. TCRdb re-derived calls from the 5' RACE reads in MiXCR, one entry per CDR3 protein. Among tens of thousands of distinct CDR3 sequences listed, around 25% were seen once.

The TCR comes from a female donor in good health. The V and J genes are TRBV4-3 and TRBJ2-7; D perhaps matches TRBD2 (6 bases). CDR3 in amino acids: CASSQELLLRGLYEQYF. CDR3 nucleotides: TGCGCCAGCAGCCAAGAACTTCTTCTTCGGGGACTCTACGAGCAGTACTTC.